Each of the 19 T cell receptor beta chains below was sequenced from the same sample in a study of siplizumab effects on memory and regulatory T cells. Assay used: immunoSEQ multiplex PCR; TCRdb lists only in-frame clones, some missing. The sample carries more than 50,000 clones, more than 85% recorded once. The sequenced sample was CD8+ T cells sorted from blood. These receptors all come from a human donor in good health.

This chain joins TRBV28 and TRBJ1-4; D gene uncertain. This CDR3 is 15 amino acids long. Germline V CDR1 and CDR2: MDHEN, SYDVKM. The V end lost 2 bases, the J end lost 0 bases, and 7 bases lay between the germline ends. In DNA form, the CDR3 reads TGTGCCAGCAGTTTAGCACCTGCAACTAATGAAAAACTGTTTTTT. Its translation is CASSLAPATNEKLFF.

Here the CDR3 reads CASSEDMNNEQFF. The CDR3 region has the DNA TGCGCCAGCAGCGAGGACATGAACAATGAGCAGTTCTTC. The V and J genes are TRBV5-1 and TRBJ2-1; D possibly corresponds to TRBD1 (5 bases). V was cut by 4 bases and J by 5 bases, with 10 bases left in between. Germline lookup yields CDR1 SGHRS and CDR2 YFSETQ. This CDR3 has 13 residues.

J is TRBJ2-7 and V is TRBV9; 10 nucleotides align to TRBD1. V lost 3 bases and J lost 5; bases outside the gene matches: 11. Germline V gene data show CDR1 as SGDLS and CDR2 as YYNGEE. This CDR3 region has 16 residues. CDR3 DNA sequence: TGTGCCAGCAGCGGGGAAGGGGGACAGGGGACTGACGAGCAGTACTTC. This encodes CASSGEGGQGTDEQYF.

The CDR3 sequence is CSARTGRFTEAFF. Here the CDR3 DNA reads TGCAGCGCCCGGACAGGGAGGTTCACTGAAGCTTTCTTT. The chain uses TRBV29-1 and TRBJ1-1; TRBD1 aligns across 8 bases. V lost 7 bases to trimming and J lost 4 bases; unmatched junction nucleotides: 8. The germline CDR1 and CDR2 sequences are SQVTM and ANQGSEA. CDR3 length equals 13 residues.

The gene calls are TRBV7-3 and TRBJ2-3; TRBD2 matches at 9 bases. This CDR3 region has 15 residues. Germline CDR1 is SGHTA and CDR2 is FQGTGA. V was pared by 2 bases and J by 4 bases, with 4 bases of the junction left unmatched. This CDR3 is CASSLAGGPADTQYF. In DNA form, the CDR3 reads TGTGCCAGCAGCTTAGCGGGAGGGCCTGCAGATACGCAGTATTTT.

The chain is built from TRBV27 and TRBJ2-6; D is unresolved. The CDR3 runs to 15 residues. Germline loops: CDR1 MNHEY, CDR2 SMNVEV (reference sequence). The V and J ends lost 6 bases and 4 bases respectively, with 13 bases between them. Written as DNA, the CDR3 is TGTGCCAGCAGATTTAGACTCCACGGGGCCAACGTCCTGACTTTC. Its translation is CASRFRLHGANVLTF.

V is TRBV9 and J is TRBJ2-5; 8 bases are a match to TRBD2. Germline lookup yields CDR1 SGDLS and CDR2 YYNGEE. V shed 7 bases and J 5 bases; nucleotides not matched to a gene: 13. CDR3 size: 15 residues. CDR3 residues: CASGLSGDGMETQYF. In nucleotides, the CDR3 is TGTGCCAGCGGCCTTAGCGGGGATGGAATGGAGACCCAGTACTTC.

As DNA, the CDR3 is TGTGCCAGCAGTTACTCGGCCGGCGGAGCGCAAGATACGCAGTATTTT. It translates to CASSYSAGGAQDTQYF. This rearrangement joins TRBV6-5 to TRBJ2-3; no clear D gene. The ends were cut back, 0 bases at V and 5 bases at J, with 15 bases in the middle. This CDR3 comprises 16 residues. Germline V gene sequence: CDR1 MNHEY, CDR2 SVGAGI.

This chain joins TRBV27 and TRBJ2-3; D not certain. CDR1 is MNHEY, CDR2 SMNVEV, per germline (reference sequence). The CDR3 contains 12 residues. Trimming pared 2 bases from V and 7 bases from J, leaving 7 bases between. Written as DNA, the CDR3 is TGTGCCAGCAGTTTAAATGGAAATACGCAGTATTTT. Its translation is CASSLNGNTQYF.

This chain uses TRBV7-9 with TRBJ1-4; D uncertain. With 11 bases removed from V and 8 bases from J, the gap between germline ends came to 15 bases. From germline, CDR1 is SEHNR and CDR2 FQNEAQ (reference sequence). The CDR3 is 12 residues long. The DNA of the CDR3 is TGTGCCTCCTCGGCCGAACTCGAAAAACTGTTTTTT. Translating it yields CASSAELEKLFF. Combining the CDR3 with reference TRBV7-9 and TRBJ1-4 gives the whole variable domain DTGVSQNPRHKITKRGQNVTFRCDPISEHNRLYWYRQTLGQGPEFLTYFQNEAQLEKSRLLSDRFSAERPKGSFSTLEIQRTEQGDSAMYLCASSAELEKLFFGSGTQLSVL.

V usage is TRBV14 and J usage is TRBJ2-7, with a possible D match to TRBD1 (5 bases). CDR3 length equals 14 residues. Per germline, CDR1 SGHDN and CDR2 FVKESK. V dropped 4 bases and J dropped 2 bases, with 12 bases sitting between them. CDR3 sequence (DNA): TGTGCCAGCAGCCCAACAGGCCTGACCTACGAGCAGTACTTC. This translates into CASSPTGLTYEQYF.

This sequence joins TRBV29-1 and TRBJ1-2; 7 bases match TRBD1. Trimming took 6 bases from V and 2 from J; bases not matched to a gene: 6. The CDR3 loop spans 13 amino acids. The germline gives CDR1 SQVTM, CDR2 ANQGSEA. CDR3 nucleotide sequence: TGCAGCGTCCTCCGGACAGGAAACTATGGCTACACCTTC. The encoded protein is CSVLRTGNYGYTF.

The chain has TRBV15 and TRBJ1-4, with D possibly matching TRBD1 (5 bases). The V and J ends lost 3 bases and 5 bases respectively, with 13 bases between them. The CDR3 totals 15 residues. Germline V gene lookup returns CDR1 LNHNV and CDR2 YYDKDF (reference sequence). CDR3 sequence reads: CATSRHRDYNEKLFF. The CDR3 DNA reads TGTGCCACCAGCAGGCACCGGGACTACAATGAAAAACTGTTTTTT.

The J gene is TRBJ2-5, the V gene TRBV19; the match to TRBD1 covers 7 bases. The length of the CDR3 is 13 residues. CDR1 LNHDA and CDR2 SQIVND come from the germline V gene (reference sequence). V lost 5 bases, J lost 1 base, and 1 base stayed unmatched. The chain's CDR3 is CASSGQVQETQYF. DNA for the CDR3: TGTGCCAGTAGTGGACAGGTCCAAGAGACCCAGTACTTC.

The V call is TRBV5-1, the J call TRBJ2-7; perhaps TRBD1 as D (6 bases). Trimming shortened V by 0 bases and J by 0 bases, and 7 bases separated the two germline ends. There are 14 residues in the CDR3. CDR1 and CDR2 from the germline V gene are SGHRS and YFSETQ. CDR3 sequence (DNA): TGCGCCAGCAGCTTGGGGGACACCTCCTACGAGCAGTACTTC. It translates to CASSLGDTSYEQYF.

The chain combines TRBV10-3 with TRBJ2-1; the D is unclear. Looked up from germline, CDR1 is ENHRY and CDR2 is SYGVKD. V was clipped by 0 bases and J by 8 bases, with 14 bases between them. This CDR3 is built from 15 residues. CDR3 nucleotide sequence: TGTGCCATCAGTGAGTCCTCGAATGGTATGGATGAGCAGTTCTTC. Its translation is CAISESSNGMDEQFF.

Regarding this clone: An end of the junction differs from the germline gene, which may be a read error. The gene calls are TRBV7-7 and TRBJ2-1; 8 bases line up with TRBD2. The germline CDR1 and CDR2 sequences are SSHAT and FNYEAQ (reference sequence). CDR3 length equals 15 residues. CDR3 sequence (DNA): TGTGCTAGCAGCCCAACTAGCGGAGGACACAATGAGCAGTTCTTC. Translating gives CASSPTSGGHNEQFF.

The CDR3 protein is CASSLQGIHQPQHF. CDR3 in DNA: TGTGCCAGCAGCCTACAGGGTATCCATCAGCCCCAGCATTTT. The rearrangement links TRBV14 to TRBJ1-5; D possibly corresponds to TRBD1 (6 bases). The CDR3 spans 14 residues. The germline gives CDR1 SGHDN, CDR2 FVKESK. The V gene lost 4 bases and the J gene lost 5 bases, with 12 bases spanning the gap.

The genes are TRBV4-1 and TRBJ2-3, with TRBD2 matching over 8 bases. Germline values: CDR1 MGHRA, CDR2 YSYEKL. This CDR3 spans 16 amino acids. Trimming at V came to 2 bases and at J to 3 bases, leaving 7 bases not matched to a gene. CDR3 in amino acids: CASSQTREGRTDTQYF. The CDR3 nucleotides read TGCGCCAGCAGCCAAACTCGGGAGGGCCGAACAGATACGCAGTATTTT.